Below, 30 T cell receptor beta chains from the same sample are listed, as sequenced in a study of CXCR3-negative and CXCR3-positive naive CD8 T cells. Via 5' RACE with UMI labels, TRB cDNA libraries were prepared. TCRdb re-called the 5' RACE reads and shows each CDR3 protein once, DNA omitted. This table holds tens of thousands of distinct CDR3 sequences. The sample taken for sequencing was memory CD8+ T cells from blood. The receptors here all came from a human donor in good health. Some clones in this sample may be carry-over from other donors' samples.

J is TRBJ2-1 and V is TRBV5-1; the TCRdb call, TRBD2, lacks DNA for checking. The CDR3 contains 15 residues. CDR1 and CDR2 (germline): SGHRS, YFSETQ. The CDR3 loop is CASSSRPGTTDEQFF.

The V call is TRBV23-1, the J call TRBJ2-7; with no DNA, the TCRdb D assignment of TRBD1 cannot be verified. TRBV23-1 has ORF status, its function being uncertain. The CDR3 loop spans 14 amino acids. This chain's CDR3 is CASSHWDRDHEQYF.

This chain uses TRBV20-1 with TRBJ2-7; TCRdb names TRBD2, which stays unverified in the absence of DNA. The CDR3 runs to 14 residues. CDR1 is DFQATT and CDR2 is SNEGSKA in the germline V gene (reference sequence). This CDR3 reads CSARVASEVGEQYF.

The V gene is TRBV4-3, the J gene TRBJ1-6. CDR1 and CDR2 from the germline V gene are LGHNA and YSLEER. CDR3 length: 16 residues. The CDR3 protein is CASSQDGLSYNSPLHF.

CDR3 amino acids: CASRTREDSHQPQHF. The chain is built from TRBV6-5 and TRBJ1-5. The CDR3 has 15 residues. The germline V gene has CDR1 MNHEY and CDR2 SVGAGI.

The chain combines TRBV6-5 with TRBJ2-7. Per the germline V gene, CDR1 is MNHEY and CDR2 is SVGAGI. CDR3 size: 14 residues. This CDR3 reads CASSYGASSYEQYF.

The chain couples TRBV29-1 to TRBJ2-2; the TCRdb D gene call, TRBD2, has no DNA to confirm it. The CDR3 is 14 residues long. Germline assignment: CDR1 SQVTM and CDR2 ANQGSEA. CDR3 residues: CSGRRGQDTGELFF.

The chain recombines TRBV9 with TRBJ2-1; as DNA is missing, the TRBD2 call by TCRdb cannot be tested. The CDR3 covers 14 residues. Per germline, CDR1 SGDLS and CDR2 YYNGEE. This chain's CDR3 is CASSAPPGLPEQFF.

CDR3 sequence reads: CASSLRGRADTQYF. The chain joins TRBV7-3 to TRBJ2-3; the TRBD1 assignment by TCRdb is unverifiable without DNA. Germline assignment: CDR1 SGHTA and CDR2 FQGTGA. This CDR3 comprises 14 residues.

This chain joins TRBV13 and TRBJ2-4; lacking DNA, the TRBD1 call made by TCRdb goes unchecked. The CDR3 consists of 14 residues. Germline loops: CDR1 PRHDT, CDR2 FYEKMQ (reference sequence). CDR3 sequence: CASSFPGNRNIQYF.

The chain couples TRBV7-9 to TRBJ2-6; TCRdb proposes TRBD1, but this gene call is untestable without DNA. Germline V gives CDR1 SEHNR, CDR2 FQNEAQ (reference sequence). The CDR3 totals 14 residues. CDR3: CASRPGGGANVLTF.

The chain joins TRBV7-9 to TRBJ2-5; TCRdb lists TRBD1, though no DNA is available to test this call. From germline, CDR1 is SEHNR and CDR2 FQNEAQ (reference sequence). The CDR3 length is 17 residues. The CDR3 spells CASRSTEGTGDQETQYF.

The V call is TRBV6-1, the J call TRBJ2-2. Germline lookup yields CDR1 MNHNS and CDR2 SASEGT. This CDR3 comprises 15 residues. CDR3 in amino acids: CATVMDGTNTGELFF.

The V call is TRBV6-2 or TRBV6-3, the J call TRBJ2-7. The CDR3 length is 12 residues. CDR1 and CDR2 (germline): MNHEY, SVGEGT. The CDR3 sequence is CASSYSSYEQYF.

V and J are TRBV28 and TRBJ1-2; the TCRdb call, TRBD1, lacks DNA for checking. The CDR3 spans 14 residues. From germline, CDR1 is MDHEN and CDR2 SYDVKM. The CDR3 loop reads CASSPSGDSYGYTF.

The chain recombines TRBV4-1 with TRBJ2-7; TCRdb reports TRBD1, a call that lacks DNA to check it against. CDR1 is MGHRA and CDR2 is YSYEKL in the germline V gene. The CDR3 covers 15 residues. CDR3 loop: CASSQGDNGMDEQYF.

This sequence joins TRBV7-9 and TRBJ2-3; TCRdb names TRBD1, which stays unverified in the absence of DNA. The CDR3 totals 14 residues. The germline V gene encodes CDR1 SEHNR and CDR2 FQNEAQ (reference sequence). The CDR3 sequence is CASSSLQGPDTQYF.

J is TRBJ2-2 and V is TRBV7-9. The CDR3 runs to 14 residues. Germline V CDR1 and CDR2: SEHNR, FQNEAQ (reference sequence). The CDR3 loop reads CASSLVATTGELFF.

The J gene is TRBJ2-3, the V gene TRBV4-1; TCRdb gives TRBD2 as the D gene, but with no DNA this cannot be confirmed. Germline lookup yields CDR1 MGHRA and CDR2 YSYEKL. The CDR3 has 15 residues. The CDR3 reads CASSQVGRATDTQYF.

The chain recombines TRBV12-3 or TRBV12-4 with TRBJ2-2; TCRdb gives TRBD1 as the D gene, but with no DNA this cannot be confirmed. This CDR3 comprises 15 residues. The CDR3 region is CASSLGGQGAGELFF.

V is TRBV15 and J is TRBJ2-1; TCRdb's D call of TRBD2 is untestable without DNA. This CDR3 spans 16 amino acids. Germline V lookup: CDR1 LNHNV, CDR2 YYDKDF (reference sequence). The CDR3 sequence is CATSRYSGGDYNEQFF.

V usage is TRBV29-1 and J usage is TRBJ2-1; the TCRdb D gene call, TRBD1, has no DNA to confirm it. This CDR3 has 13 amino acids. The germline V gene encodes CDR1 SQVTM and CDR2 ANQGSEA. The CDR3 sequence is CSVEGAQIDEQFF.

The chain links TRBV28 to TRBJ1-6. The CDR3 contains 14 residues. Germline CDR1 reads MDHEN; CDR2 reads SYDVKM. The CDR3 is CASSRVVPTSPLHF. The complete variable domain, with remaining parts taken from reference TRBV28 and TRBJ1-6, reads DVKVTQSSRYLVKRTGEKVFLECVQDMDHENMFWYRQDPGLGLRLIYFSYDVKMKEKGDIPEGYSVSREKKERFSLILESASTNQTSMYLCASSRVVPTSPLHFGNGTRLTVT.

CDR3: CASSPSDSPSYEQYF. The rearrangement joins TRBV12-3 or TRBV12-4 to TRBJ2-7; TCRdb calls TRBD1, which cannot be checked without DNA. The CDR3 consists of 15 residues.

CDR3 sequence reads: CSVRQGESGANVLTF. This chain connects TRBV20-1 to TRBJ2-6; TCRdb outputs TRBD1, but without DNA this stays unchecked. The V gene's germline CDR1 is DFQATT and CDR2 SNEGSKA (reference sequence). The length of the CDR3 is 15 residues.

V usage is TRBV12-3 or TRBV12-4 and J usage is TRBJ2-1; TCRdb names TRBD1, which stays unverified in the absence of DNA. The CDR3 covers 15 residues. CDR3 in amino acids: CASSLGQGANNEQFF.

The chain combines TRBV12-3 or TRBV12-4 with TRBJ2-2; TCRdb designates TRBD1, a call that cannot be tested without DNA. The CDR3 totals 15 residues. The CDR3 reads CASSLRPGFTGELFF.

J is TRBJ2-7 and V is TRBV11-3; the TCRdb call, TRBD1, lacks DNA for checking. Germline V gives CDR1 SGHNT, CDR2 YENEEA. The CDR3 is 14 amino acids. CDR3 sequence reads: CASTPRDSSYEQYF.

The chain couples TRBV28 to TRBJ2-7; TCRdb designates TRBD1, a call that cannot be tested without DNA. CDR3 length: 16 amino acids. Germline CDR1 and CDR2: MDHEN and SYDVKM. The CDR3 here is CASSSPGAIYLSEQYF.

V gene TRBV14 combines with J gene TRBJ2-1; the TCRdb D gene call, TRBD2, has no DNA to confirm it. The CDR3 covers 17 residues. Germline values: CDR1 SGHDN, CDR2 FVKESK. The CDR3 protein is CASSPRTSGELLNEQFF.